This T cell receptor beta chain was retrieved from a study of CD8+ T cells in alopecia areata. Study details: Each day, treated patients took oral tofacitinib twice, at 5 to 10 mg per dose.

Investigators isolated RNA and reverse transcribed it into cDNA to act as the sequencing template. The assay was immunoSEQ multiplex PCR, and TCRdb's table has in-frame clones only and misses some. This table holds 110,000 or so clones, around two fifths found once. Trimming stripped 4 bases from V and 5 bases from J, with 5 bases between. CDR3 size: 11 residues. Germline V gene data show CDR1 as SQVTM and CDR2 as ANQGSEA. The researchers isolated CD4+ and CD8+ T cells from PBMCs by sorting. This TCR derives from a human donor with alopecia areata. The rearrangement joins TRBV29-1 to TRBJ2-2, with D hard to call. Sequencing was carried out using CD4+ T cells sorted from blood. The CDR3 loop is CSVVKTGELFF. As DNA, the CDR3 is TGCAGCGTTGTAAAAACCGGGGAGCTGTTTTTT.